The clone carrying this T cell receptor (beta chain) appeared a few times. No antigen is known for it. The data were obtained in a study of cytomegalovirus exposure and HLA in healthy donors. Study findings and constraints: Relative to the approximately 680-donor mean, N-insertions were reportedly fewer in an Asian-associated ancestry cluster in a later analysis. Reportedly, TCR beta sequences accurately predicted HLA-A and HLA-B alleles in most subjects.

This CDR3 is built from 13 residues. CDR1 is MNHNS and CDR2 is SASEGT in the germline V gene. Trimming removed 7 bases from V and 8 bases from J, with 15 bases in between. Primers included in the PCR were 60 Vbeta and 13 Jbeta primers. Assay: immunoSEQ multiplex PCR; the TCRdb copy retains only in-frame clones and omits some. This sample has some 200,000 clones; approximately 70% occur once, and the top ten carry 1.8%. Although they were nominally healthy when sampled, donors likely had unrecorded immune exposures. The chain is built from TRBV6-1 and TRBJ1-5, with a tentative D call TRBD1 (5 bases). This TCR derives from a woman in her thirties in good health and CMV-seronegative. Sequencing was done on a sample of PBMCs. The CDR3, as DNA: TGTGCCAGCACCCGACAGCTCGGAGAGCCCCAGCATTTT. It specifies CASTRQLGEPQHF.